The 27 T cell receptor beta chains given below trace back to one sample, sequenced in a study of tumor-infiltrating lymphocytes in primary liver carcinoma. The blood RNA (from unsorted whole blood) was obtained, and germline DNA was also extracted. TCR beta cDNA was prepared out of approximately 500 ng total RNA by means of a constant-region primer. Slightly modified ARM-PCR served as the procedure for the TCR beta libraries. These libraries came from three rounds of nested multiplex PCR. Researchers ran the first two PCR rounds for about 11 cycles each with TRBV1-TRBV30 forward primers and a C-beta reverse primer. TCRdb processed the multiplex PCR reads anew with MiXCR; each CDR3 protein has one entry. The sample shows about 180,000 distinct CDR3 sequences, 50% to 75% of them seen only once. Material for sequencing was peripheral blood. All receptors derive from a middle-aged man with primary liver carcinoma and hepatitis B virus infection.

This clonotype was observed many times. The V and J genes are TRBV4-1 and TRBJ2-2; 9 bases agree with TRBD1. This CDR3 contains 15 residues. V was pared by 3 bases and J by 6 bases, with 5 bases of the junction left unmatched. Per germline, CDR1 MGHRA and CDR2 YSYEKL. The CDR3 DNA sequence: TGCGCCAGCAGCCACCGGGACAGGGACCCCGGGGAGCTGTTTTTT. Translated: CASSHRDRDPGELFF.

To note about this clonotype: One end of the junction does not line up with germline, which may come from a read error. The chain recombines TRBV11-2 with TRBJ1-1, with D perhaps TRBD1 (5 bases). Germline loops: CDR1 SGHAT, CDR2 FQNNGV. The CDR3 sequence is 15 residues long. CDR3 sequence (DNA): TGTGCCAGCAACCCCCGGGGGGGGTTGGACGCTGAGGCTTTCTTT. The encoded protein is CASNPRGGLDAEAFF.

The rearrangement joins TRBV28 to TRBJ2-1; D possibly corresponds to TRBD2 (6 bases). Germline assignment: CDR1 MDHEN and CDR2 SYDVKM. The CDR3 contains 16 residues. Between the trimmed V and J ends, which lost 6 bases and 4 bases, there was a span of 19 bases. The CDR3 here is CASSPEGSGRYNEQFF. CDR3 bases: TGTGCCAGCAGCCCTGAAGGTAGCGGACGATACAATGAGCAGTTCTTC.

A note on this clonotype: One junction end does not reproduce the germline sequence, and a read error may be involved. The V call is TRBV11-2, the J call TRBJ2-7, with TRBD2 matching 7 bases. Germline V lookup: CDR1 SGHAT, CDR2 FQNNGV. This CDR3 is built from 13 residues. The CDR3 DNA reads TGTGTCAGCAGTAGGGAGGGCCCTTGCGAGCAGTCCTTC. It specifies CVSSREGPCEQSF.

Ten or more counts support this clonotype. The chain is built from TRBV11-2 and TRBJ2-7; tentatively, D is TRBD1 (6 bases). This CDR3 has 15 residues. Per the germline V gene, CDR1 is SGHAT and CDR2 is FQNNGV. V lost 5 bases, J lost 2 bases, and 16 bases lay in between. This chain's CDR3 is CASSGSGTPTYEQYF. CDR3 coding DNA: TGTGCCAGCAGCGGATCCGGGACACCGACCTACGAGCAGTACTTC. Combining the CDR3 with reference TRBV11-2 and TRBJ2-7 gives the whole variable domain EAGVAQSPRYKIIEKRQSVAFWCNPISGHATLYWYQQILGQGPKLLIQFQNNGVVDDSQLPKDRFSAERLKGVDSTLKIQPAKLEDSAVYLCASSGSGTPTYEQYFGPGTRLTVT.

This clonotype was counted only a few times. J is TRBJ1-2 and V is TRBV30; D may be TRBD1 (6 bases). This CDR3 region has 15 residues. Trimming took 1 base from V and 4 from J, leaving 16 bases between them. Germline V gene lookup returns CDR1 GTSNPN and CDR2 SVGIG (reference sequence). Written as DNA, the CDR3 is TGTGCCTGGAGTGGATGGGACACAGGAACCTATGGCTACACCTTC. Translating gives CAWSGWDTGTYGYTF.

As concerns this clonotype: This CDR3 fails to terminate in the conserved phenylalanine or tryptophan, so it likely reflects a read error. The chain uses TRBV29-1 and TRBJ1-4, with TRBD1 identical over 9 bases. Losses at the gene ends were 6 bases for V and 10 bases for J; bases not matched to a gene: 18. CDR1 SQVTM and CDR2 ANQGSEA come from the germline V gene. The CDR3 is 16 residues long. CDR3 loop: CSVPVFKTGGVSKLFL. The CDR3 DNA sequence: TGCAGCGTCCCAGTCTTTAAGACAGGGGGAGTTTCAAAACTGTTTCTT.

V usage is TRBV4-1 and J usage is TRBJ1-2; no firm D call. The V gene's germline CDR1 is MGHRA and CDR2 YSYEKL. V lost 2 bases and J lost 3, with 16 bases in between. The CDR3 has 16 residues. The CDR3 sequence: CASSQPERRMHYGYTF. The CDR3 DNA reads as TGCGCCAGCAGCCAACCTGAGCGGCGTATGCACTATGGCTACACCTTC.

Of note for this clonotype: This may stem from a read error, because a much larger clone lies one nucleotide away. The rearrangement links TRBV6-5 to TRBJ1-3, with D hard to call. The V end was cut by 6 bases, the J end by 3 bases, with 9 bases between. In germline, CDR1 is MNHEY, CDR2 SVGAGI. The CDR3 runs to 13 residues. The CDR3 loop reads CASSQRDGNTIYF. The CDR3 DNA is TGTGCCAGCAGCCAGAGGGATGGAAACACCATATATTTT.

This clonotype was picked up a small number of times. The chain carries TRBV4-1 and TRBJ2-1, with 7 bases identical to TRBD2. The junction had 9 bases not matched to a gene; V was cut back by 1 base and J by 0 bases. The CDR3 spans 18 residues. In germline, CDR1 is MGHRA, CDR2 YSYEKL. The chain's CDR3 is CASSQGALALSSYNEQFF. In DNA form, the CDR3 reads TGCGCCAGCAGCCAAGGGGCACTAGCGCTGAGCTCCTACAATGAGCAGTTCTTC.

In the case of this clonotype: A read error may produce the germline difference seen at one junction end. V usage is TRBV10-1 and J usage is TRBJ2-7, with unresolved D. The CDR3 runs to 12 residues. Germline V gene data show CDR1 as WNHNN and CDR2 as SYGVQD (reference sequence). The CDR3 DNA reads TGCGCCAGCAGTGTCCTAATCCACGAGCGGTACTTC. As protein: CASSVLIHERYF.

This clonotype was recorded many times. The chain is built from TRBV29-1 and TRBJ2-5, with a possible D match to TRBD2 (7 bases). Trimming removed 6 bases at V and 5 bases at J, with 25 bases between. The CDR3 sequence is 16 residues long. Per the germline V gene, CDR1 is SQVTM and CDR2 is ANQGSEA. CDR3 protein: CSVSWGGAAKVETQYF. As DNA, the CDR3 is TGCAGCGTCTCTTGGGGGGGGGCCGCTAAGGTGGAGACCCAGTACTTC. The full variable domain, completed using reference TRBV29-1 and TRBJ2-5, is SAVISQKPSRDICQRGTSLTIQCQVDSQVTMMFWYRQQPGQSLTLIATANQGSEATYESGFVIDKFPISRPNLTFSTLTVSNMSPEDSSIYLCSVSWGGAAKVETQYFGPGTRLLVL.

Comments on this clonotype: At one end the junction does not follow the germline gene, possibly because of a read error. The J gene is TRBJ2-7, the V gene TRBV11-2; D remains unclear. This CDR3 is built from 14 residues. CDR1 and CDR2 (germline): SGHAT, FQNNGV. CDR3 coding DNA: TGTGTCAGCACCTTAACCGACGGAGCCTATGAGCAATACTTC. Its translation: CVSTLTDGAYEQYF.

This chain uses TRBV30 with TRBJ2-3; possible D gene TRBD2, 5 bases. Between the trimmed V and J ends, which lost 6 bases and 4 bases, there was a span of 17 bases. Germline lookup yields CDR1 GTSNPN and CDR2 SVGIG (reference sequence). The CDR3 is 14 residues long. CDR3 in DNA: TGTGCCTGCTCGTTGGGGAGCAACCCAGATACGCAGTATTTT. It encodes CACSLGSNPDTQYF.

The chain is built from TRBV12-3 or TRBV12-4 and TRBJ2-7; the D is unclear. Deletions cut 5 bases from V and 7 bases from J, with 18 bases between. This CDR3 comprises 14 residues. The CDR3 protein is CASSTSPDQYEQYF. Written as DNA, the CDR3 is TGTGCCAGCAGTACCTCCCCCGACCAGTATGAGCAGTACTTC.

This clonotype was counted only a few times. The chain joins TRBV12-3 or TRBV12-4 to TRBJ1-2, with TRBD1 identical over 7 bases. CDR3 length: 16 residues. V lost 6 bases, J lost 3 bases, and 13 bases stayed unmatched. The CDR3 DNA is TGTGCCAGCAGGGGCCTGGAGGACAGGATCGACTATGGCTACACCTTC. It codes for CASRGLEDRIDYGYTF.

V is TRBV6-5 and J is TRBJ1-5, with unresolved D. The germline CDR1 and CDR2 sequences are MNHEY and SVGAGI. The CDR3 consists of 15 residues. V was shortened by 0 bases and J by 0 bases, with 6 bases between the two germline ends. CDR3 loop: CASSYSQYSNQPQHF. CDR3 DNA: TGTGCCAGCAGTTACTCCCAGTATAGCAATCAGCCCCAGCATTTT.

V gene TRBV6-6 combines with J gene TRBJ2-7; D is perhaps TRBD1 (6 bases). There are 13 residues in the CDR3. Germline CDR1 and CDR2: MNHNY and SVGAGI (reference sequence). V was pared by 9 bases and J by 0 bases, with 12 bases between. The CDR3 coding sequence is TGTGCCAGTAGCAGGGGACGCTCCTACGAGCAGTACTTC. It specifies CASSRGRSYEQYF.

A word on this clonotype: Given a much more abundant clone one base away, this may be a read error. This sequence joins TRBV6-5 and TRBJ2-5; D is perhaps TRBD1 (5 bases). CDR3 length equals 14 residues. The germline CDR1 and CDR2 sequences are MNHEY and SVGAGI. In DNA, the CDR3 is TGTGTCAGCAGTTACCAAAGGGGCCAAGAGACCCAGTACTTC. It translates to CVSSYQRGQETQYF.

The table lists this clonotype with a count of one. The CDR3 sequence is CASSLAPENYGYTF. The CDR3 region has the DNA TGCGCCAGCAGCTTGGCCCCGGAAAACTATGGCTACACCTTC. The chain has TRBV5-1 and TRBJ1-2; no reliable D call. Germline lookup yields CDR1 SGHRS and CDR2 YFSETQ. The CDR3 length is 14 residues. V was pared by 0 bases and J by 2 bases, with 8 bases between.

About this clonotype: A read error is likely, as this CDR3 ends without the conserved phenylalanine or tryptophan. CDR3 bases: TGTGCCAGCAGCTTTATTGGTAGCGGTGTGAAAACAGATACACAGTATTAT. This translates into CASSFIGSGVKTDTQYY. The chain joins TRBV11-2 to TRBJ2-3; the D gene is possibly TRBD2 (6 bases). CDR1 and CDR2 from the germline V gene are SGHAT and FQNNGV. The CDR3 contains 17 residues.

Regarding this clonotype: An end of the junction does not agree with germline; a read error may underlie this. This chain joins TRBV6-5 and TRBJ2-1; 8 positions match TRBD1. Looked up from germline, CDR1 is MNHEY and CDR2 is SVGAGI. This CDR3 region has 15 residues. Here the CDR3 DNA reads TGTGTCAGCAGTTCAACAGGGGGTTCCTACAATGAGCAGTTCTTC. The encoded protein is CVSSSTGGSYNEQFF.

The chain recombines TRBV6-5 with TRBJ2-1; tentatively, D is TRBD2 (6 bases). In germline, CDR1 is MNHEY, CDR2 SVGAGI. The germline V and J ends were trimmed by 6 bases and 8 bases, with 17 bases remaining between them. CDR3 length equals 14 residues. This chain's CDR3 is CASSRREREDEQFF. DNA for the CDR3: TGTGCCAGCAGCCGCCGTGAGAGGGAGGATGAGCAGTTCTTC.

The chain links TRBV5-1 to TRBJ1-2; a possible D gene is TRBD1 (5 bases). CDR1 is SGHRS and CDR2 is YFSETQ in the germline V gene. V lost 7 bases, J lost 5 bases, and 24 bases lay in between. The CDR3 consists of 16 residues. CDR3 sequence (DNA): TGCGCCAGCGGACAACGCCCGGGACTCTCGGGGTATGGCTACACCTTC. Protein: CASGQRPGLSGYGYTF.

In this sample, this clonotype turned up once. The chain joins TRBV29-1 to TRBJ2-3, with D tentatively TRBD1 (6 bases). CDR1 SQVTM and CDR2 ANQGSEA come from the germline V gene. Between the trimmed V and J ends, which lost 3 bases and 3 bases, there was a span of 13 bases. The CDR3 is made up of 14 amino acids. DNA for the CDR3: TGCAGCGTTGATCCGGGACACGGAACAGATACGCAGTATTTT. Translated, it gives CSVDPGHGTDTQYF.

This clonotype was detected only a few times. This may be a read error, as it is one base from a much larger clone. The genes are TRBV11-2 and TRBJ1-2; a possible D gene is TRBD1 (5 bases). There are 13 residues in the CDR3. In germline, CDR1 is SGHAT, CDR2 FQNNGV. CDR3 sequence (DNA): TGTGTCAGCAGCTGGGGGGAGGCCTATGGCTACACCTTC. Amino acid sequence: CVSSWGEAYGYTF.

This chain joins TRBV29-1 and TRBJ1-1; the D is unclear. There are 13 residues in the CDR3. CDR1 is SQVTM, CDR2 ANQGSEA, per germline. Trimming removed 4 bases from V and 4 bases from J, with 13 bases in between. The CDR3 protein is CSVAEHLSTEAFF. CDR3 sequence (DNA): TGCAGCGTTGCAGAGCACTTAAGCACTGAAGCTTTCTTT.